Sequencing of this T cell receptor beta chain was carried out in a study of cytomegalovirus exposure and HLA in healthy donors. V gave up 6 bases and J gave up 0 bases, with 15 bases separating them. CDR3 length: 17 residues. Germline V gene sequence: CDR1 MGHRA, CDR2 YSYEKL. Unrecorded immune exposure was likely among donors, who were nominally healthy when sampled. The PCR was carried out with 60 Vbeta primers and 13 Jbeta primers. Per the authors' pipeline: Roughly 10 million shared chains were among 65 million to 85 million unique TCR beta chains counted in a later analysis. Sequencing used immunoSEQ multiplex PCR; TCRdb keeps in-frame clones, though not all of them. The DNA gave D and trimming, while V, J and clone size come from that table. The sample carries fewer than 200,000 clones, 82% recorded once.

The rearrangement joins TRBV4-1 to TRBJ2-6; TRBD1 is a possible D gene (6 bases). Sequenced: PBMCs. This receptor was taken from a woman aged 18-29 years in good health and CMV-seronegative. The CDR3 loop reads CASRAGVATSGANVLTF. The DNA of the CDR3 is TGCGCCAGCAGGGCAGGGGTTGCGACCTCTGGGGCCAACGTCCTGACTTTC.